This T cell receptor (beta chain) originates from a study of blood T cell repertoires in COVID-19. Study at large: PBMCs, B-cell-depleted T cells, or T cells were the source of the cDNA or gDNA that made up the material.

The CDR3 has 14 residues. The germline CDR1 and CDR2 sequences are SGHRS and YFSETQ. V gave up 0 bases and J gave up 1 base, with 8 bases separating them. The repertoire was sequenced with immunoSEQ multiplex PCR; TCRdb's copy has only in-frame clones and lacks some. The profile shows roughly 200,000 clones, 85% of them singletons. Material: PBMCs or T cells enriched from blood (not recorded which). The V call is TRBV5-1, the J call TRBJ2-7; possible D gene TRBD2, 5 bases. The clonotype originates from a man between 40 and 49 years old who had recovered from COVID-19. This CDR3 is CASSLAPGSYEQYF. In nucleotides, the CDR3 is TGCGCCAGCAGCTTGGCTCCGGGATCCTACGAGCAGTACTTC.